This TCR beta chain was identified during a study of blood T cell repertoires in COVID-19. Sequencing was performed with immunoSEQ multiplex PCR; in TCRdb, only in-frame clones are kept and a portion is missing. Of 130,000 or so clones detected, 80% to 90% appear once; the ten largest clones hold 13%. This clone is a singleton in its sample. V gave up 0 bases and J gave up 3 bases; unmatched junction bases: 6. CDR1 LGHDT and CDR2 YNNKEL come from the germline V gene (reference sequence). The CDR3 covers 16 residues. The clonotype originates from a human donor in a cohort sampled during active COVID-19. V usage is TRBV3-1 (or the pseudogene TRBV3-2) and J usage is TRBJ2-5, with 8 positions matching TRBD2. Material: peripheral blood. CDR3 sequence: CASSQEPSGYKETQYF. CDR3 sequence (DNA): TGTGCCAGCAGCCAAGAGCCTAGCGGGTACAAAGAGACCCAGTACTTC.